This TCR beta chain appears in the sequencing data of a study of OX40 agonist ivuxolimab in advanced cancers. Method: immunoSEQ multiplex PCR; TCRdb's copy keeps in-frame clones and lacks some. The sample has nearly 45,000 clones; about 80% are singletons. Comment on this clone: The antigen remains unidentified.

This CDR3 spans 12 amino acids. Trimming took off 6 bases at V and 11 bases at J, with 15 bases between the two ends. The germline V gene encodes CDR1 SGHNT and CDR2 YENEEA. Study results and limitations: Clonal expansion by week 6 occurred in CD4+ and CD8+ blood T cells (at 0.1 to 3.0 mg/kg).

The rearrangement uses TRBV11-3 and TRBJ2-3; D may be TRBD1 (5 bases). Specimen: CD4+ or CD8+ T cells sorted from blood, collected in a trial of the OX40 agonist ivuxolimab. The clonotype was recovered from an adult with an advanced solid tumor such as melanoma, head and neck, liver or kidney cancer. CDR3 nucleotide sequence: TGTGCCAGCAGTTTCCAGGGTGGCGGGCAGTATTTT. Protein sequence: CASSFQGGGQYF.